One and the same sample provided the 10 T cell receptor beta chains below, sequenced in a study of breast tumors, draining lymph nodes, adjacent tissues. Via MiXCR, TCRdb re-called the multiplex PCR reads, giving one row per CDR3 protein. The sample has about 140,000 distinct CDR3 sequences; 32% are singletons. Samples came from axillary lymph nodes draining the breast cancer. Input material: axillary lymph node tissue. These receptor sequences come from a female donor with breast cancer. Some clones in this sample may be carry-over from other donors' samples.

This clonotype was counted many times. The CDR3 nucleotides are TGTGCCAGCAGCCTACAGACAGGGATGAACTACGAGCAGTACGTC. Encoded protein: CASSLQTGMNYEQYV. This chain joins TRBV7-2 and TRBJ2-7; TRBD1 agrees at 7 bases. The CDR3 consists of 15 residues. V lost 5 bases, J lost 3 bases, and 10 bases stayed unmatched. Germline CDR1 and CDR2: SGHTA and FQGNSA.

At least ten counts were recorded for this clonotype. The rearrangement uses TRBV7-2 and TRBJ2-5; 10 nucleotides match TRBD2. The length of the CDR3 is 14 residues. The ends lost 5 bases at V and 11 bases at J; junction bases unmatched: 11. In germline, CDR1 is SGHTA, CDR2 FQGNSA. CDR3 in DNA: TGTGCCAGCAGCCCAACTAGCGGGGTTTACGTTCAGTACTTC. Residues: CASSPTSGVYVQYF. The full variable domain, in which reference TRBV7-2 and TRBJ2-5 provide the parts outside the CDR3, is GAGVSQSPSNKVTEKGKDVELRCDPISGHTALYWYRQSLGQGLEFLIYFQGNSAPDKSGLPSDRFSAERTGGSVSTLTIQRTQQEDSAVYLCASSPTSGVYVQYFGPGTRLLVL.

This clonotype was counted ten times or more. Mismatch with germline at one junction end may stem from a read error. The chain uses TRBV6-5 and TRBJ1-6; 7 nucleotides agree with TRBD1. This CDR3 spans 15 amino acids. Germline CDR1 is MNHEY and CDR2 is SVGAGI. The CDR3 sequence: CASSHSGGGDSPLHF. The CDR3 DNA is TGTGCCAGCAGTCACTCGGGAGGGGGCGATTCACCCCTCCACTTT.

This clonotype appeared many times. This may come from a read error, since a much larger clone is one base off. The rearrangement uses TRBV20-1 and TRBJ2-7; D is possibly TRBD1 or TRBD2 (7 bases each). Germline lookup yields CDR1 DFQATT and CDR2 SNEGSKA (reference sequence). V was trimmed by 3 bases and J by 6 bases, leaving 24 bases between them. The CDR3 runs to 16 residues. CDR3 amino acids: CSARPLETGPGGEQYF. The CDR3 nucleotides read TGCAGTGCTAGGCCCCTAGAGACAGGGCCGGGAGGCGAGCAGTACTTC.

The gene calls are TRBV6-5 and TRBJ2-7; 9 bases are a match to TRBD1. V dropped 5 bases and J dropped 0; count of bases not matched to a gene: 17. The CDR3 has 19 residues. The germline V gene encodes CDR1 MNHEY and CDR2 SVGAGI. This CDR3 is CASSHRGTGNHASSYEQYV. CDR3 DNA sequence: TGTGCCAGCAGTCACCGAGGGACAGGGAATCACGCCAGCTCCTACGAGCAGTACGTC.

This clonotype was counted ten times or more. This chain links TRBV24-1 with TRBJ1-2; tentative D call: TRBD1 (6 bases). Germline V gene data show CDR1 as KGHDR and CDR2 as SFDVKD. This CDR3 has 14 residues. V was cut by 4 bases and J by 6 bases, with 14 bases left in between. CDR3 sequence: CATSDRAGADGYTF. The CDR3 DNA sequence: TGTGCCACCAGTGACCGAGCGGGGGCGGATGGCTACACCTTC.

The table lists this clonotype with many counts. The CDR3 sequence: CASSLLASSLGEQFF. The CDR3 bases are TGTGCCAGCAGCTTGCTGGCTTCTTCTCTTGGTGAGCAGTTCTTC. The genes are TRBV5-5 and TRBJ2-1; D is uncertain. The CDR3 loop spans 15 amino acids. V was pared by 1 base and J by 9 bases, with 17 bases between. CDR1 and CDR2 (germline): SGHKS, YYEKEE (reference sequence).

This clonotype has ten or more counts. The J gene is TRBJ2-4, the V gene TRBV7-9; D might be TRBD1 or TRBD2, each matching 5 bases. Germline CDR1 SEHNR, CDR2 FQNEAQ (reference sequence). This CDR3 is 15 amino acids long. V lost 5 bases and J 4 bases, leaving 15 bases between the germline ends. DNA for the CDR3: TGTGCCAGCAGCCGTGACGGGACGGGGAAAAACATTCAGTACTTC. Its translation: CASSRDGTGKNIQYF.

There are many counts of this clonotype. V usage is TRBV20-1 and J usage is TRBJ2-3; possibly TRBD2 for D (5 bases). The CDR3 totals 13 residues. Germline lookup yields CDR1 DFQATT and CDR2 SNEGSKA (reference sequence). The V gene lost 5 bases and the J gene lost 5 bases, with 14 bases spanning the gap. CDR3 DNA sequence: TGCAGTGCTTGCCAGCGGCCAGGAGATACGCAGTATTTT. Its translation: CSACQRPGDTQYF.

The V gene is TRBV10-1, the J gene TRBJ2-1; D is unclear. Trimming took 3 bases from V and 5 from J, leaving 11 bases between them. Germline-derived CDR1 and CDR2 are WNHNN and SYGVQD (reference sequence). The CDR3 contains 14 residues. The DNA for the CDR3 is TGCGCCAGCAGTGATAGGGAAGGTGACAATGAGCAGTTCTTC. Its protein is CASSDREGDNEQFF.